These 27 T cell receptor beta chains came from one sample sequenced in a study of T cell responses to AZD1222 COVID-19 vaccine. TCRdb's table, derived via immunoSEQ multiplex PCR, lists solely in-frame clones and lacks some. The repertoire consists of 140,000 to 150,000 clones, with approximately 89% occurring once and the leading ten covering about 15%. The sequenced sample was peripheral blood, obtained on day 0 of AZD1222 vaccination. Receptor source: an adult in good health.

This chain uses TRBV29-1 with TRBJ1-2; D is unclear. Per germline, CDR1 SQVTM and CDR2 ANQGSEA. V was clipped by 0 bases and J by 4 bases, with 15 bases between them. This CDR3 spans 15 amino acids. This CDR3 reads CSVEDSQGAGYGYTF. The CDR3 DNA reads TGCAGCGTTGAAGATTCTCAAGGAGCAGGCTATGGCTACACCTTC.

The chain carries TRBV4-2 and TRBJ2-1, with TRBD2 identical over 15 bases. Looked up from germline, CDR1 is LGHNA and CDR2 is YNFKEQ. With V trimmed by 4 bases and J by 6 bases, 7 bases remained unmatched. The CDR3 has 17 amino acids. In DNA form, the CDR3 reads TGTGCCAGCAGCCGCCGGACTAGCGGGGGGGCGATCAATGAGCAGTTCTTC. Translating it yields CASSRRTSGGAINEQFF.

This rearrangement joins TRBV3-1 (or the pseudogene TRBV3-2) to TRBJ2-2, with D perhaps matching TRBD2 (6 bases). V was cut by 4 bases and J by 7 bases, with 13 bases left in between. This CDR3 has 14 amino acids. Germline lookup yields CDR1 LGHDT and CDR2 YNNKEL (reference sequence). CDR3 region: CASSPWRGGGELFF. As DNA, the CDR3 is TGTGCCAGCAGCCCCTGGCGGGGTGGCGGGGAGCTGTTTTTT.

In its sample, this clone was seen once. The gene calls are TRBV5-4 and TRBJ2-6; no clear D gene. CDR3 length: 15 residues. Trimming took off 0 bases at V and 2 bases at J, with 6 bases between the two ends. Germline V CDR1 and CDR2: SGHNT, YYREEE (reference sequence). The CDR3 loop is CASSLEGPGANVLTF. The CDR3 nucleotides are TGTGCCAGCAGCTTGGAAGGGCCTGGGGCCAACGTCCTGACTTTC.

This clone was seen just once. J is TRBJ1-3 and V is TRBV6-5; weak D call: TRBD1 (5 bases). V shed 0 bases and J shed 4 bases, with 13 bases lying between them. The CDR3 is 16 residues long. The germline gives CDR1 MNHEY, CDR2 SVGAGI. The CDR3 loop is CASSYSTISGGNTIYF. The CDR3 nucleotides read TGTGCCAGCAGTTACTCGACTATCTCAGGGGGAAACACCATATATTTT.

The count of this clone is one. This chain connects TRBV6-5 to TRBJ1-1; maybe TRBD1 (5 bases). With 1 base removed from V and 5 bases from J, the gap between germline ends came to 14 bases. In germline, CDR1 is MNHEY, CDR2 SVGAGI. The CDR3 is 15 amino acids. The CDR3 region has the DNA TGTGCCAGCAGTTACTGGGGGGACGGGGAGACTGAAGCTTTCTTT. Its translation: CASSYWGDGETEAFF.

The V gene is TRBV24-1, the J gene TRBJ2-2, with 8 bases lining up with TRBD1. Germline V gene sequence: CDR1 KGHDR, CDR2 SFDVKD. The CDR3 is made up of 14 amino acids. The trim removed 7 bases at V and 4 bases at J, leaving 4 bases unmatched. CDR3 sequence (DNA): TGTGCCACCAGGACAGGGGATCGCACCGGGGAGCTGTTTTTT. The encoded protein is CATRTGDRTGELFF.

This chain joins TRBV18 and TRBJ1-1, with D uncertain. Trimming cost V 8 bases and J 2 bases, with 9 bases left between them. The CDR3 runs 12 residues. The V gene's germline CDR1 is KGHSH and CDR2 LQKENI. DNA of the CDR3: TGTGCCAGCACCACCTACAACACTGAAGCTTTCTTT. This sequence encodes CASTTYNTEAFF.

This chain links TRBV7-9 with TRBJ2-3, with D possibly being TRBD2 (6 bases). Trimming took 4 bases from V and 4 from J, leaving 15 bases between them. This CDR3 spans 15 amino acids. Germline values: CDR1 SEHNR, CDR2 FQNEAQ (reference sequence). Written as DNA, the CDR3 is TGTGCCAGCAGCTCCCCTCGGAGGGTAGCAGATACGCAGTATTTT. This sequence encodes CASSSPRRVADTQYF.

This chain connects TRBV4-1 to TRBJ1-1; D call uncertain. The CDR3 has 13 amino acids. CDR1 is MGHRA, CDR2 YSYEKL, per germline. The CDR3 protein is CAGEETRDTEAFF. The CDR3 DNA sequence: TGCGCGGGCGAGGAGACCCGCGACACTGAAGCTTTCTTT.

The rearrangement joins TRBV9 to TRBJ1-2; no definite D call. Germline CDR1 and CDR2: SGDLS and YYNGEE. V lost 3 bases, J lost 4 bases, and 10 bases lay in between. The CDR3 extends over 13 amino acids. CDR3 in amino acids: CASSAQKSYGYTF. The DNA of the CDR3 is TGTGCCAGCAGCGCACAGAAATCCTATGGCTACACCTTC.

The chain joins TRBV6-5 to TRBJ1-1, with D perhaps TRBD1 (6 bases). Per germline, CDR1 MNHEY and CDR2 SVGAGI. This CDR3 region has 15 residues. V was trimmed by 0 bases and J by 4 bases, leaving 12 bases between them. This CDR3 reads CASSYSLEGGTEAFF. CDR3 in DNA: TGTGCCAGCAGTTACTCTCTTGAGGGGGGCACTGAAGCTTTCTTT.

The chain links TRBV7-3 to TRBJ2-2; D ambiguous. The CDR3 consists of 16 residues. The V gene lost 1 base and the J gene lost 0 bases, with 9 bases spanning the gap. Germline V gene lookup returns CDR1 SGHTA and CDR2 FQGTGA. CDR3 loop: CASSLSPSANTGELFF. The CDR3 nucleotides read TGTGCCAGCAGCTTAAGCCCGAGTGCGAACACCGGGGAGCTGTTTTTT.

The gene calls are TRBV28 and TRBJ2-2; D is unresolved. V was pared by 6 bases and J by 6 bases, with 14 bases between. The CDR3 sequence is 14 residues long. From germline, CDR1 is MDHEN and CDR2 SYDVKM. DNA for the CDR3: TGTGCCAGCAGCGCCCCGTCTAAGGCCGGGGAGCTGTTTTTT. Translation gives CASSAPSKAGELFF.

This clone was recorded only once. The chain couples TRBV19 to TRBJ1-1; D is uncertain. This CDR3 contains 15 residues. Trimming took 1 base from V and 5 from J, leaving 14 bases between them. Germline assignment: CDR1 LNHDA and CDR2 SQIVND (reference sequence). In nucleotides, the CDR3 is TGTGCCAGTAGTATAGTAAAGGGAAGGTTGACTGAAGCTTTCTTT. It codes for CASSIVKGRLTEAFF.

V gene TRBV7-2 combines with J gene TRBJ1-1; 10 bases are a match to TRBD1. Germline CDR1 and CDR2: SGHTA and FQGNSA. With 0 bases clipped from V and 5 bases from J, the junction kept 3 bases outside the gene matches. The length of the CDR3 is 15 residues. The CDR3 bases are TGTGCCAGCAGCTTAGCCGGACAGGGGGGGACTGAAGCTTTCTTT. Translated: CASSLAGQGGTEAFF.

This chain's CDR3 is CASSFPGQGITEAFF. CDR3 nucleotides: TGTGCCAGCAGCTTTCCGGGACAGGGGATCACTGAAGCTTTCTTT. The V call is TRBV3-1 (or the pseudogene TRBV3-2), the J call TRBJ1-1, with TRBD1 matching over 10 bases. The CDR3 extends over 15 amino acids. Germline loops: CDR1 LGHDT, CDR2 YNNKEL (reference sequence). The trim removed 5 bases at V and 4 bases at J, leaving 7 bases unmatched.

The chain combines TRBV6-5 with TRBJ1-4; D is unresolved. The CDR3 has 13 residues. The germline V gene has CDR1 MNHEY and CDR2 SVGAGI. Trimming took 4 bases from V and 8 from J, leaving 11 bases between them. The CDR3 DNA follows: TGTGCCAGCAGTTGGAGGTTGAGGGAAAAACTGTTTTTT. Its protein is CASSWRLREKLFF.

There are a few counts of this clone. The chain joins TRBV6-6 to TRBJ1-2, with D maybe TRBD1 (5 bases). Trimming stripped 5 bases from V and 3 bases from J, with 10 bases between. CDR1 and CDR2 from the germline V gene are MNHNY and SVGAGI (reference sequence). The CDR3 runs to 13 residues. CDR3 region: CASSMTVYYGYTF. In nucleotides, the CDR3 is TGTGCCAGCAGTATGACAGTATACTATGGCTACACCTTC.

This chain uses TRBV28 with TRBJ1-6; the D is unclear. CDR3 size: 11 residues. V lost 7 bases and J 12 bases, leaving 10 bases between the germline ends. CDR1 and CDR2 from the germline V gene are MDHEN and SYDVKM. CDR3 protein: CASMSDGPLHF. DNA for the CDR3: TGTGCCAGCATGTCGGACGGACCCCTCCACTTT.

The CDR3 nucleotides read TGTGCCAGCAGCGGTTGGGGGGCCGAAGATACGCAGTATTTT. It specifies CASSGWGAEDTQYF. The chain couples TRBV7-3 to TRBJ2-3, with D possibly being TRBD1 or TRBD2 (6 bases each). CDR3 length: 14 residues. V was pared by 5 bases and J by 5 bases, with 14 bases between. The germline V gene has CDR1 SGHTA and CDR2 FQGTGA.

CDR3 DNA sequence: TGTGCCAGCAGCGTCACAGGGAAAAGTGAGCAGTATTTT. The encoded protein is CASSVTGKSEQYF. This sequence joins TRBV7-8 and TRBJ2-3; the D gene is possibly TRBD1 (6 bases). Trimming took 5 bases from V and 11 from J, leaving 17 bases between them. The CDR3 has 13 amino acids. From germline, CDR1 is SGHVS and CDR2 FQNEAQ.

The chain couples TRBV15 to TRBJ2-1; 9 bases line up with TRBD1. Germline trimming cut 7 bases from V and 3 bases from J; bases unmatched to any gene: 16. CDR1 is LNHNV and CDR2 is YYDKDF in the germline V gene (reference sequence). CDR3 length: 18 residues. CDR3 coding DNA: TGTGCCACCACCAGGGGAGCACCGGGACAGGGCAACTACAATGAGCAGTTCTTC. This encodes CATTRGAPGQGNYNEQFF.

The gene calls are TRBV7-2 and TRBJ1-2, with 10 bases matching TRBD1. The CDR3 spans 13 residues. J lost 8 bases, V lost 5 bases, and 5 bases had no gene match. Germline CDR1 and CDR2: SGHTA and FQGNSA. The CDR3 nucleotides are TGTGCCAGCAGCGTAGACAGGGGGCAGGGCTACACCTTC. It codes for CASSVDRGQGYTF. The full variable domain, rest sourced from reference TRBV7-2 and TRBJ1-2, is GAGVSQSPSNKVTEKGKDVELRCDPISGHTALYWYRQSLGQGLEFLIYFQGNSAPDKSGLPSDRFSAERTGGSVSTLTIQRTQQEDSAVYLCASSVDRGQGYTFGSGTRLTVV.

The count of this clone is one. This chain uses TRBV7-2 with TRBJ2-2, with TRBD1 identical over 10 bases. Per the germline V gene, CDR1 is SGHTA and CDR2 is FQGNSA. V trimming: 5 bases; J trimming: 4 bases; junction bases outside the gene matches: 4. This CDR3 contains 15 residues. The CDR3 region has the DNA TGTGCCAGCAGCCCGTGGACAGGGGGCACCGGGGAGCTGTTTTTT. The encoded protein is CASSPWTGGTGELFF.

The chain joins TRBV10-1 to TRBJ2-4; the D gene is possibly TRBD2 (5 bases). The germline V gene has CDR1 WNHNN and CDR2 SYGVQD (reference sequence). The V and J ends lost 8 bases and 0 bases respectively, with 20 bases between them. The CDR3 has 17 residues. CDR3: CASFVRTEEVAKNIQYF. In DNA, the CDR3 is TGCGCCAGCTTCGTCAGGACGGAGGAGGTAGCCAAAAACATTCAGTACTTC.

V usage is TRBV27 and J usage is TRBJ2-7; 9 bases agree with TRBD1. The CDR3 loop spans 16 amino acids. Trimming cost V 2 bases and J 5 bases; bases outside gene matches: 10. In germline, CDR1 is MNHEY, CDR2 SMNVEV (reference sequence). The CDR3 protein is CASSLTLGTGNNEQYF. The CDR3 region has the DNA TGTGCCAGCAGTTTAACCCTCGGGACAGGGAACAACGAGCAGTACTTC.